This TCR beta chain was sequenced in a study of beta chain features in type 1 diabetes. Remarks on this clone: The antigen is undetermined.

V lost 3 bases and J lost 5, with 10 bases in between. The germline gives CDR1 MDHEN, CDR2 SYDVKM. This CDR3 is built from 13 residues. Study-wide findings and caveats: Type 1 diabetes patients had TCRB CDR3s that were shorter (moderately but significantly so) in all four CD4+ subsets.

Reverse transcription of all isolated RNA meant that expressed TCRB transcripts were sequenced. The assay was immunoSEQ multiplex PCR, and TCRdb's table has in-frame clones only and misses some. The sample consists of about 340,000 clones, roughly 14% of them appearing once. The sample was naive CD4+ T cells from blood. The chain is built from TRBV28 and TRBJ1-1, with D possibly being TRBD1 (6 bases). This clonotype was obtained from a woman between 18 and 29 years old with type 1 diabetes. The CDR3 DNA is TGTGCCAGCAGTTTCGACAGGAGGACTGAAGCTTTCTTT. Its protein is CASSFDRRTEAFF.